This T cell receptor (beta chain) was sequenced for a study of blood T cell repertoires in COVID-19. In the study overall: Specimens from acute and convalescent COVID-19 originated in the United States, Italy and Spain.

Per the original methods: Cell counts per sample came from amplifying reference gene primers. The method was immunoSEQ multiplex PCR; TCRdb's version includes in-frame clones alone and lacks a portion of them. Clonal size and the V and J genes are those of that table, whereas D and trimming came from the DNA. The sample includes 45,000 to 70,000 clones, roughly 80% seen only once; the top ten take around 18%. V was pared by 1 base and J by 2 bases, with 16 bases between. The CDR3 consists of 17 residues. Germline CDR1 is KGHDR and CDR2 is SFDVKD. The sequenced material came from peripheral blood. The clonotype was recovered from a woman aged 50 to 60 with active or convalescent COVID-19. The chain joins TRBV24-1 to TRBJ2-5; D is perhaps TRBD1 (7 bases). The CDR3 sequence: CATSDFGRGRRQETQYF. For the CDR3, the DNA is TGTGCCACCAGTGATTTCGGCAGGGGGAGGAGACAAGAGACCCAGTACTTC.